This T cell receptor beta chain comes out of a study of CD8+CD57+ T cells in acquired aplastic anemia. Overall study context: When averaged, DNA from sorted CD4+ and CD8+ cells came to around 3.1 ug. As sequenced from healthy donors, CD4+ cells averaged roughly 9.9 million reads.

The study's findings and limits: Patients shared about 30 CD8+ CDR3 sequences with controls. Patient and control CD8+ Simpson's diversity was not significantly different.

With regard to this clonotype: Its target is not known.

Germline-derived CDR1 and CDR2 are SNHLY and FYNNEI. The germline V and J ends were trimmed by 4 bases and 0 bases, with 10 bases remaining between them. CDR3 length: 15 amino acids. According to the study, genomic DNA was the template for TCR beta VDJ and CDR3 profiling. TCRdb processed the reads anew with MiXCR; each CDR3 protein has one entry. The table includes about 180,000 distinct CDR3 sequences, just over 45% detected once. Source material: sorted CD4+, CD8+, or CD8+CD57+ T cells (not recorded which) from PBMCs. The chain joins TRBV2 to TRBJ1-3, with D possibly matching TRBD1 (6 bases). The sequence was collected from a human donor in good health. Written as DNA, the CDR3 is TGTGCCAGCAGTGTACAGGGTGCCTCTGGAAACACCATATATTTT. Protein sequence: CASSVQGASGNTIYF.